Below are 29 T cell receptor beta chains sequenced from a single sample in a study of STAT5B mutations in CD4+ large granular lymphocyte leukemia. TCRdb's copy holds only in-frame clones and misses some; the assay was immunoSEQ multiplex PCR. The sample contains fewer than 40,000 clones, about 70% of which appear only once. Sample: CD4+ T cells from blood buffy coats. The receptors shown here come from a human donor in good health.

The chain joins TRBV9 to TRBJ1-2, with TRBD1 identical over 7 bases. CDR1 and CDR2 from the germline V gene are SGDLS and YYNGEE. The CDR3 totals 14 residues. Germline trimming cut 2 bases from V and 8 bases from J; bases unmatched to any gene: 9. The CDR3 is CASSVQGGMEGYTF. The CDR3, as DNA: TGTGCCAGCAGCGTCCAAGGGGGCATGGAAGGCTACACCTTC.

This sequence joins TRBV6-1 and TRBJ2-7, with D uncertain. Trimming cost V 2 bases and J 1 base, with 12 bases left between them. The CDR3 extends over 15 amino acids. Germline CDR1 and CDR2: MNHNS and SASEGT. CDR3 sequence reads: CASSERIGRSYEQYF. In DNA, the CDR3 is TGTGCCAGCAGTGAAAGGATCGGCAGATCCTACGAGCAGTACTTC.

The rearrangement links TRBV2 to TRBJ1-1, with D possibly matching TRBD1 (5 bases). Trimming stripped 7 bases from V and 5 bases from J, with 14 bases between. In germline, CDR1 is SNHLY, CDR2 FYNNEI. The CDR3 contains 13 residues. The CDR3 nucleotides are TGTGCCAGCAAATGGCAGGGTACGACTGAAGCTTTCTTT. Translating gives CASKWQGTTEAFF.

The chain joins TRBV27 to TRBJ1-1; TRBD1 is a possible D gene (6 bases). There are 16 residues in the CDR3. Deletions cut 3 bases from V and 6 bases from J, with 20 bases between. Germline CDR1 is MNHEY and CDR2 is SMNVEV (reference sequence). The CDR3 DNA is TGTGCCAGCAGTTTTGGGGGGGGCAGGGGATTGGCTGAAGCTTTCTTT. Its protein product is CASSFGGGRGLAEAFF.

CDR3 residues: CASSRTVDTEAFF. CDR3 nucleotides: TGTGCCAGCAGCCGAACGGTCGACACTGAAGCTTTCTTT. V gene TRBV11-2 combines with J gene TRBJ1-1; D remains ambiguous. The germline gives CDR1 SGHAT, CDR2 FQNNGV. Trimming pared 5 bases from V and 3 bases from J, leaving 10 bases between. The CDR3 is 13 residues long.

Written as DNA, the CDR3 is TGTGCCAGCAGTCCCTTTGCACCCAGCTCCTACGAGCAGTACTTC. As protein: CASSPFAPSSYEQYF. The chain joins TRBV5-5 to TRBJ2-7; unclear D gene. CDR1 is SGHKS, CDR2 YYEKEE, per germline (reference sequence). Trimming removed 5 bases from V and 0 bases from J, with 15 bases in between. The CDR3 length is 15 residues. The entire variable domain, with the rest obtained from reference TRBV5-5 and TRBJ2-7, is as follows: DAGVTQSPTHLIKTRGQQVTLRCSPISGHKSVSWYQQVLGQGPQFIFQYYEKEERGRGNFPDRFSARQFPNYSSELNVNALLLGDSALYLCASSPFAPSSYEQYFGPGTRLTVT.

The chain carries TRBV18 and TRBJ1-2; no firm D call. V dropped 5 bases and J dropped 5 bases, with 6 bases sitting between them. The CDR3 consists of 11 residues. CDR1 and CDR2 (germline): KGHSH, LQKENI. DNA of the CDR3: TGTGCCAGCTCAGACGTTTATGGCTACACCTTC. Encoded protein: CASSDVYGYTF. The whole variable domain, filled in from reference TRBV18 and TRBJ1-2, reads NAGVMQNPRHLVRRRGQEARLRCSPMKGHSHVYWYRQLPEEGLKFMVYLQKENIIDESGMPKERFSAEFPKEGPSILRIQQVVRGDSAAYFCASSDVYGYTFGSGTRLTVV.

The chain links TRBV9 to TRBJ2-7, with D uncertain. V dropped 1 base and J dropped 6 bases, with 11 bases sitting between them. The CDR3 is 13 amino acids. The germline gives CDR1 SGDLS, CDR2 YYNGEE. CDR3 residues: CASSVRALGEQYF. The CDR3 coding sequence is TGTGCCAGCAGCGTAAGGGCCCTCGGCGAGCAGTACTTC.

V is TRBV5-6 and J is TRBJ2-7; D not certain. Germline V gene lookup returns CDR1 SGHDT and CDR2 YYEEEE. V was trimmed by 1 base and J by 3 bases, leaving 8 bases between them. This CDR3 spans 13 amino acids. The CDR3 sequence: CASSLPHNYEQYF. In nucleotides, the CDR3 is TGTGCCAGCAGCTTGCCACACAACTACGAGCAGTACTTC.

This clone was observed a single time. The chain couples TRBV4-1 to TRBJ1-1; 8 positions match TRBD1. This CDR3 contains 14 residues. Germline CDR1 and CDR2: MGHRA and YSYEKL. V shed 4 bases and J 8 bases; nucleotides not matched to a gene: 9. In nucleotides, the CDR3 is TGCGCCAGCAGCCGCCTCGACAGGGGAGAAGAAGCTTTCTTT. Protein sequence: CASSRLDRGEEAFF.

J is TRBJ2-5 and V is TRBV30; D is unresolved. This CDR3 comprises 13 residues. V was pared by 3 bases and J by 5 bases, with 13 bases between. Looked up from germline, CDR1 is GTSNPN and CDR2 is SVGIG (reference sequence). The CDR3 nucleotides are TGTGCCTGGAGAGAGAGAGTGGGGGAGACCCAGTACTTC. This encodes CAWRERVGETQYF.

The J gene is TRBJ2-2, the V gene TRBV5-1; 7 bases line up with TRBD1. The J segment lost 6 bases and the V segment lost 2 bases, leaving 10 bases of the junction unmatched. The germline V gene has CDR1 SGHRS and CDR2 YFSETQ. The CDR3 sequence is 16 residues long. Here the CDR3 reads CASSLRQGERPGELFF. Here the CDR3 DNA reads TGCGCCAGCAGCTTACGACAGGGAGAAAGGCCCGGGGAGCTGTTTTTT.

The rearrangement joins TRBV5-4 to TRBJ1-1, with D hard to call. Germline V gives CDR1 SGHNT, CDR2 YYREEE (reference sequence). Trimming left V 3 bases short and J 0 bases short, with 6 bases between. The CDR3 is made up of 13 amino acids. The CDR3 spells CASSWEMNTEAFF. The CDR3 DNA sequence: TGTGCCAGCAGCTGGGAGATGAACACTGAAGCTTTCTTT.

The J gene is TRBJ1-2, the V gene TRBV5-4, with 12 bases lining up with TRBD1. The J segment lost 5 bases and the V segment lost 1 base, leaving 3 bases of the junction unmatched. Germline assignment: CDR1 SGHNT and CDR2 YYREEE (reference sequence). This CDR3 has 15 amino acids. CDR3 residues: CASSLWDRGQYGYTF. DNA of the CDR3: TGTGCCAGCAGCTTGTGGGACAGGGGGCAATATGGCTACACCTTC.

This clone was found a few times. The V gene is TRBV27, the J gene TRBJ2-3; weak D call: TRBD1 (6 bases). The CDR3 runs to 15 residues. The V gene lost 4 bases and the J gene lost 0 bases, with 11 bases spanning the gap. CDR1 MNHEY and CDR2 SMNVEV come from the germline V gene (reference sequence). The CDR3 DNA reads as TGTGCCAGCAGTTCCCGGACAGTTAGCACAGATACGCAGTATTTT. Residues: CASSSRTVSTDTQYF.

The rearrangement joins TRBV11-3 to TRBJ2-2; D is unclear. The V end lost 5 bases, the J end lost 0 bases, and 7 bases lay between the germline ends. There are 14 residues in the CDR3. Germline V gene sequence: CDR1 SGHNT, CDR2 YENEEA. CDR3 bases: TGTGCCAGCAGCGCCCGATCGAACACCGGGGAGCTGTTTTTT. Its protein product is CASSARSNTGELFF. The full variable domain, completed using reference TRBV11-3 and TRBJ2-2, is EAGVVQSPRYKIIEKKQPVAFWCNPISGHNTLYWYLQNLGQGPELLIRYENEEAVDDSQLPKDRFSAERLKGVDSTLKIQPAELGDSAVYLCASSARSNTGELFFGEGSRLTVL.

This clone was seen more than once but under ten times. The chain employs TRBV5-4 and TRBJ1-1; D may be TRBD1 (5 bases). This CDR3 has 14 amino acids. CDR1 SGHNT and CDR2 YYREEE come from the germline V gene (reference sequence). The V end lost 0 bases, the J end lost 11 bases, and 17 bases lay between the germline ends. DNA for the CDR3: TGTGCCAGCAGCTTGGGTGCGGGGGACGTCGGCGCTTTCTTT. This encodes CASSLGAGDVGAFF.

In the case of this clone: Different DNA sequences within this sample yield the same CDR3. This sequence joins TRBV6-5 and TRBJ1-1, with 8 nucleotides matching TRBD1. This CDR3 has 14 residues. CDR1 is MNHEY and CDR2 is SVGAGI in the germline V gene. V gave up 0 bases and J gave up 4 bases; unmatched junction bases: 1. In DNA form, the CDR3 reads TGTGCCAGCAGTTACTCGACAGGGGTCACTGAAGCTTTCTTT. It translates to CASSYSTGVTEAFF.

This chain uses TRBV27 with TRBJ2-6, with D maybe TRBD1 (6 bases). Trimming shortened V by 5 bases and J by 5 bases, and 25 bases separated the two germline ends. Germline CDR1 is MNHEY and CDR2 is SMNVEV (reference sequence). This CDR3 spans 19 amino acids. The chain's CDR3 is CASSQQGPSLSIRANVLTF. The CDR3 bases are TGTGCCAGCAGTCAACAGGGTCCAAGTCTCTCGATACGGGCCAACGTCCTGACTTTC.

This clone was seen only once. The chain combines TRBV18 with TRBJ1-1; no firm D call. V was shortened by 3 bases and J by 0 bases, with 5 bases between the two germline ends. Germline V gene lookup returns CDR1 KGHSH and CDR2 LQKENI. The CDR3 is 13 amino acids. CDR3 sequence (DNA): TGTGCCAGCTCACCGAAGGTGAACACTGAAGCTTTCTTT. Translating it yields CASSPKVNTEAFF.

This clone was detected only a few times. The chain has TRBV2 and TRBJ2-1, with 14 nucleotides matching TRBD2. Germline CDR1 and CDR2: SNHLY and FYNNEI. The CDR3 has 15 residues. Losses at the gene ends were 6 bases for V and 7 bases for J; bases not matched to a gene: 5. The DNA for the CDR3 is TGTGCCAGCAGCGCCGGGACTAGCGGGAGTAATGAGCAGTTCTTC. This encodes CASSAGTSGSNEQFF.

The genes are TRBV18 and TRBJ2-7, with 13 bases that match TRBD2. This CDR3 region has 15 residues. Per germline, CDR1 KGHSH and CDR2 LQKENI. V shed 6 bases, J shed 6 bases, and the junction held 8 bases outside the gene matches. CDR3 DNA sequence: TGTGCCAGCTCCTACGGACTAGCGGGAGCCGGCGAGCAGTACTTC. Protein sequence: CASSYGLAGAGEQYF.

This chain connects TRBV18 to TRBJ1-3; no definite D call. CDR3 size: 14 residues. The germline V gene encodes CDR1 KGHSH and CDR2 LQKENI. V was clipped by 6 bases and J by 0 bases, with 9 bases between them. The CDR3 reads CASSPEISGNTIYF. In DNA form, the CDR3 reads TGTGCCAGCTCCCCCGAAATCTCTGGAAACACCATATATTTT.

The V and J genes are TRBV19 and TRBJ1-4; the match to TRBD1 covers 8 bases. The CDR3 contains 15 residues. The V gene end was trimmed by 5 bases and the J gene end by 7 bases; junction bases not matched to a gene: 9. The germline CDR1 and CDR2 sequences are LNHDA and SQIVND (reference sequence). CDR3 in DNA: TGTGCCAGTAGTTTCTCAGGGGGCCCAGGTGAAAAACTGTTTTTT. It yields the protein CASSFSGGPGEKLFF. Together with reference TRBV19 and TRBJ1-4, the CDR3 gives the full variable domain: DGGITQSPKYLFRKEGQNVTLSCEQNLNHDAMYWYRQDPGQGLRLIYYSQIVNDFQKGDIAEGYSVSREKKESFPLTVTSAQKNPTAFYLCASSFSGGPGEKLFFGSGTQLSVL.

The CDR3 region is CASSEWNTEAFF. The CDR3 DNA sequence: TGTGCCAGCAGTGAATGGAACACTGAAGCTTTCTTT. This chain links TRBV6-1 with TRBJ1-1; D uncertain. The CDR3 extends over 12 amino acids. Germline V gene sequence: CDR1 MNHNS, CDR2 SASEGT. V lost 2 bases and J lost 1, with 2 bases in between.

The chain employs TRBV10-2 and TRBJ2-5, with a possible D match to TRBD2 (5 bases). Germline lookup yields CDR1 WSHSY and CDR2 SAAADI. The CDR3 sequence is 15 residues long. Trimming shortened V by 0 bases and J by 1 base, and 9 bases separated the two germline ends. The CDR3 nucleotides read TGCGCCAGCAGTGAGTCGAGGGCAGGCCAAGAGACCCAGTACTTC. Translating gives CASSESRAGQETQYF.

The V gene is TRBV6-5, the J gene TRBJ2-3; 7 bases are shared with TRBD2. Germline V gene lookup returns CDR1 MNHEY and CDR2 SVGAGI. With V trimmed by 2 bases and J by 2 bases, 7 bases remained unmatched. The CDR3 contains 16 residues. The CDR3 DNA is TGTGCCAGCAGTTACGGTTGGGGGGGGGTCACAGATACGCAGTATTTT. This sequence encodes CASSYGWGGVTDTQYF.

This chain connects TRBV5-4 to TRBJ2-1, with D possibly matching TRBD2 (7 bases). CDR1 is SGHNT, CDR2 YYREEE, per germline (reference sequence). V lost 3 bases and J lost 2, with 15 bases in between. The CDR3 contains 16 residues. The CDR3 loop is CASSSSRGGTYNEQFF. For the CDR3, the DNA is TGTGCCAGCAGCTCTTCAAGGGGGGGGACCTACAATGAGCAGTTCTTC. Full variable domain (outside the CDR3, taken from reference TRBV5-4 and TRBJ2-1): ETGVTQSPTHLIKTRGQQVTLRCSSQSGHNTVSWYQQALGQGPQFIFQYYREEENGRGNFPPRFSGLQFPNYSSELNVNALELDDSALYLCASSSSRGGTYNEQFFGPGTRLTVL.

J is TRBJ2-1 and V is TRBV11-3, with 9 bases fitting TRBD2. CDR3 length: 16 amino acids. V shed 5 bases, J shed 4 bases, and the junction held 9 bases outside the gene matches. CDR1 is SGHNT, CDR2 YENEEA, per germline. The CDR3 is CASSTQRGAGYNEQFF. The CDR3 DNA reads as TGTGCCAGCAGCACCCAGCGGGGGGCCGGGTACAATGAGCAGTTCTTC.